This paragraph reports one T cell receptor beta chain. Its antigen is still unknown. At one end the junction does not follow the germline gene, possibly because of a read error. The data are from a study of T cells in Graves' hyperthyroidism and ophthalmopathy. As for the study in general: The initial diagnosis was the point when peripheral blood was collected, ahead of any treatment. The study's findings and limits: The model forecast ophthalmopathy, anticipating it by a median about 6.5 months before onset.

The CDR3 has 14 residues. Germline values: CDR1 SEHNR, CDR2 FQNEAQ (reference sequence). Graves' hyperthyroidism is called stable when ophthalmopathy does not progress within 18 months. Orbital computed tomography and thyroid ultrasound, together with serum TRAb and thyroxine and clinical symptoms, were used for diagnoses. The investigators amplified TCR beta CDR3 regions from RNA transcripts. With the HTBI primer set, the TCR CDR3 went through a first round of RT-PCR. TCRdb used MiXCR to reprocess the multiplex PCR reads, holding one entry per CDR3 protein. Of about 400,000 distinct CDR3 sequences in the sample, about 13% were seen once.

Sample: blood. The chain couples TRBV7-9 to TRBJ2-7, with D tentatively TRBD2 (5 bases). The origin of this receptor is a woman between 18 and 29 years old with Graves' hyperthyroidism. Here the CDR3 DNA reads TGTGCCAGCGGCTTAGGACGGGGAGCCTACGAGCAGTACTTC. Amino acids: CASGLGRGAYEQYF.